This TCR beta chain was recorded in a study of T cell changes during pregnancy in multiple sclerosis (dated by TCRdb to 2018 to 2020). About the investigation overall: The study examined how the T cell repertoire changed over the course of pregnancy in women with multiple sclerosis.

Library preparation was by the immunoSEQ multiplex PCR assay. In its TCRdb copy, this immuneACCESS table keeps in-frame sequences only and misses some clones. Where compared with another copy, unresolved V genes explain less than half of these, and the others have no known cause. Counted in this sample were about 68,000 clones; roughly nine tenths of them appeared once. The top ten constitute roughly 1.5% of the sample. Reading the germline V gene (reference sequence) gives CDR1 SEHNR and CDR2 FQNEAQ. V is shortened by 4 bases, J by 0 bases, and the region joining them spans 10 bases. Reading from cysteine to phenylalanine, the CDR3 counts 14 amino acids. Just CDR3 DNA is preserved here, 42 bases in frame from base 1. Turning to this clone: The specificity of this receptor is unknown. Nothing much larger sits one base from this clone, and base qualities are not available. The sample carries other DNA sequences with the same CDR3.

Material: peripheral blood, obtained in the third trimester of pregnancy. The receptor chain draws on TRBV7-9 and TRBJ2-7; TRBD1 is a possible D gene, resting on 6 matching bases. The receptor was isolated from a female donor with multiple sclerosis, enrolled in a pregnancy study. CDR3 loop: CASSSDSFSYEQYF. DNA sequence: TGTGCCAGCAGCTCGGACAGCTTCTCCTACGAGCAGTACTTC.